Below, 22 T cell receptor beta chains from the same sample are listed, as sequenced in a study of OX40 agonist ivuxolimab in advanced cancers. Assay used: immunoSEQ multiplex PCR; TCRdb lists only in-frame clones, some missing. This table has 60,000 to 75,000 clones, 70% to 90% appearing once. The sample consisted of CD4+ or CD8+ T cells sorted from blood, taken in a trial of the OX40 agonist ivuxolimab. All receptors come from an adult with an advanced solid tumor such as melanoma, head and neck, liver or kidney cancer.

The chain carries TRBV5-8 and TRBJ2-1; TRBD2 aligns across 7 bases. The V and J ends lost 0 bases and 7 bases, in that order; junction bases with no gene match: 10. The CDR3 runs to 16 residues. The germline V gene encodes CDR1 SGHTS and CDR2 YDEGEE. The CDR3 reads CASSLETPGGRNEQFF. DNA for the CDR3: TGTGCCAGCAGCTTGGAGACTCCGGGGGGTAGGAATGAGCAGTTCTTC. Combining the CDR3 with reference TRBV5-8 and TRBJ2-1 gives the whole variable domain EAGVTQSPTHLIKTRGQQATLRCSPISGHTSVYWYQQALGLGLQFLLWYDEGEERNRGNFPPRFSGRQFPNYSSELNVNALELEDSALYLCASSLETPGGRNEQFFGPGTRLTVL.

The chain combines TRBV28 with TRBJ2-6; D might be TRBD2 (5 bases). Per germline, CDR1 MDHEN and CDR2 SYDVKM. V was trimmed by 3 bases and J by 2 bases, leaving 11 bases between them. The CDR3 runs to 16 residues. CDR3 sequence reads: CASSFIFGAGANVLTF. CDR3 bases: TGTGCCAGCAGTTTTATTTTCGGGGCTGGGGCCAACGTCCTGACTTTC.

The chain carries TRBV11-2 and TRBJ2-7; the D is unclear. Germline V gene data show CDR1 as SGHAT and CDR2 as FQNNGV. The V and J ends lost 4 bases and 6 bases respectively, with 10 bases between them. The CDR3 extends over 12 amino acids. CDR3 DNA: TGTGCCAGCAGCTCCCAATTAAGCGAGCAGTACTTC. It yields the protein CASSSQLSEQYF.

The V and J genes are TRBV7-2 and TRBJ2-7, with D perhaps matching TRBD1 (5 bases). CDR1 is SGHTA, CDR2 FQGNSA, per germline. The CDR3 loop spans 13 amino acids. V lost 3 bases and J lost 3, with 9 bases in between. The chain's CDR3 is CASSFDSHYEQYF. CDR3 in DNA: TGTGCCAGCAGCTTCGACAGTCACTACGAGCAGTACTTC.

The CDR3 loop is CASSATGRANTEAFF. The CDR3 DNA reads as TGTGCCAGCAGCGCGACAGGGCGCGCGAACACTGAAGCTTTCTTT. The rearrangement uses TRBV9 and TRBJ1-1; 7 bases line up with TRBD1. The CDR3 is 15 amino acids. Trimming at V came to 3 bases and at J to 1 base, leaving 6 bases not matched to a gene. CDR1 SGDLS and CDR2 YYNGEE come from the germline V gene.

Concerning this clone itself: The CDR3 carries no conserved terminal phenylalanine or tryptophan, so it likely arises from a read error. The limits of the CDR3 on the DNA are not certain, so only TCRdb's listed CDR3 is given. The V call is TRBV10-1, the J call TRBJ1-1; the D call TRBD1 from the table was never checked on the DNA. Germline assignment: CDR1 WNHNN and CDR2 SYGVQD (reference sequence). The CDR3 spans 13 amino acids, including both terminal residues. The CDR3 here is CASSESIWGIPDS.

The V call is TRBV9, the J call TRBJ1-5; D is uncertain. Germline-derived CDR1 and CDR2 are SGDLS and YYNGEE. V was trimmed by 4 bases and J by 0 bases, leaving 8 bases between them. This CDR3 has 14 residues. CDR3 region: CASSLIPSNQPQHF. For the CDR3, the DNA is TGTGCCAGCAGCCTTATTCCTAGCAATCAGCCCCAGCATTTT.

This clone was recorded once. V is TRBV18 and J is TRBJ2-2; no definite D call. This CDR3 spans 15 amino acids. V was cut by 2 bases and J by 4 bases, with 11 bases left in between. CDR1 is KGHSH, CDR2 LQKENI, per germline. The CDR3 spells CASSPNSHLTGELFF. CDR3 nucleotide sequence: TGTGCCAGCTCACCAAATTCACATCTCACCGGGGAGCTGTTTTTT.

The chain employs TRBV7-2 and TRBJ1-2; possible D gene TRBD1, 5 bases. The germline V gene has CDR1 SGHTA and CDR2 FQGNSA. Trimming removed 11 bases from V and 6 bases from J, with 10 bases in between. The CDR3 is 10 residues long. CDR3 sequence (DNA): TGTGCCTCCTCAGGGAATGGCTACACCTTC. Its translation is CASSGNGYTF.

V gene TRBV5-1 combines with J gene TRBJ2-5, with 10 bases identical to TRBD1. CDR1 is SGHRS and CDR2 is YFSETQ in the germline V gene. V lost 0 bases, J lost 5 bases, and 4 bases stayed unmatched. This CDR3 is built from 15 residues. CDR3 amino acids: CASSLGTGGGETQYF. In DNA, the CDR3 is TGCGCCAGCAGCTTGGGGACAGGGGGAGGGGAGACCCAGTACTTC.

This chain uses TRBV7-9 with TRBJ1-2, with D unresolved. V was shortened by 1 base and J by 4 bases, with 10 bases between the two germline ends. This CDR3 has 14 residues. Per the germline V gene, CDR1 is SEHNR and CDR2 is FQNEAQ (reference sequence). The CDR3 reads CASSLVGDGYGYTF. For the CDR3, the DNA is TGTGCCAGCAGCTTAGTTGGGGATGGCTATGGCTACACCTTC.

A few counts support this clone. The chain is built from TRBV6-1 and TRBJ1-2; the match to TRBD1 covers 9 bases. Per germline, CDR1 MNHNS and CDR2 SASEGT. This CDR3 spans 16 amino acids. With V trimmed by 4 bases and J by 8 bases, 14 bases remained unmatched. The CDR3 loop is CASSVLPGQGAQGYTF. The CDR3 bases are TGTGCCAGCAGTGTTCTACCGGGACAGGGAGCACAGGGCTACACCTTC.

J is TRBJ2-5 and V is TRBV7-3; D remains unclear. V dropped 2 bases and J dropped 5 bases, with 9 bases sitting between them. CDR3 length: 13 residues. Germline V gene data show CDR1 as SGHTA and CDR2 as FQGTGA. The CDR3 spells CASSLYGTETQYF. As DNA, the CDR3 is TGTGCCAGCAGCTTATACGGCACGGAGACCCAGTACTTC.

This clone was counted once. This chain joins TRBV19 and TRBJ2-2; TRBD2 is a possible D gene (6 bases). The CDR3 totals 14 residues. In germline, CDR1 is LNHDA, CDR2 SQIVND (reference sequence). V lost 10 bases and J lost 7, with 19 bases in between. Written as DNA, the CDR3 is TGTGCCACCTCCGCGCAGTCGGGGGTCGGGGAGCTGTTTTTT. This gives the protein CATSAQSGVGELFF.

The genes are TRBV4-1 and TRBJ1-6; 8 bases line up with TRBD1. J gave up 8 bases and V 4 bases, and 13 bases lay outside the gene matches. CDR1 is MGHRA and CDR2 is YSYEKL in the germline V gene. The CDR3 loop spans 17 amino acids. The CDR3 coding sequence is TGCGCCAGCAGCCCGGCTTCAGGGGGCATATCGTATTCACCCCTCCACTTT. Encoded protein: CASSPASGGISYSPLHF.

In this sample, this clone turned up once. The chain has TRBV14 and TRBJ1-6, with 8 bases lining up with TRBD1. This CDR3 has 15 amino acids. V trimming: 3 bases; J trimming: 7 bases; junction bases outside the gene matches: 5. CDR1 and CDR2 from the germline V gene are SGHDN and FVKESK. The CDR3 region is CASSQWTGINSPLHF. In nucleotides, the CDR3 is TGTGCCAGCAGCCAGTGGACAGGGATAAATTCACCCCTCCACTTT.

The V gene is TRBV7-2, the J gene TRBJ2-2; D unclear. The V end lost 2 bases, the J end lost 7 bases, and 11 bases lay between the germline ends. Germline-derived CDR1 and CDR2 are SGHTA and FQGNSA. This CDR3 has 14 residues. The CDR3 DNA sequence: TGTGCCAGCAGCTTAACCCCCACGTACGGGGAGCTGTTTTTT. Its protein product is CASSLTPTYGELFF.

The chain carries TRBV4-1 and TRBJ2-7; D uncertain. From germline, CDR1 is MGHRA and CDR2 YSYEKL. The CDR3 is made up of 14 amino acids. Trimming shortened V by 3 bases and J by 6 bases, and 15 bases separated the two germline ends. The CDR3 loop is CASSHLGREAEQYF. The CDR3 nucleotides read TGCGCCAGCAGCCATCTGGGAAGAGAGGCCGAGCAGTACTTC.

This clone has only a few counts. The chain joins TRBV7-6 to TRBJ2-3; 12 bases map to TRBD1. V shed 5 bases, J shed 5 bases, and the junction held 11 bases outside the gene matches. Germline assignment: CDR1 SGHVS and CDR2 FNYEAQ. CDR3 length: 17 amino acids. DNA for the CDR3: TGTGCCAGCAGCCCGAGAGGGGGACAGGGGGCAAGAGATACGCAGTATTTT. Protein product: CASSPRGGQGARDTQYF.

V and J are TRBV7-8 and TRBJ2-3; TRBD2 agrees at 9 bases. Germline CDR1 reads SGHVS; CDR2 reads FQNEAQ. Germline trimming cut 4 bases from V and 2 bases from J; bases unmatched to any gene: 4. The CDR3 runs 15 residues. The CDR3 protein is CASSSRLAATDTQYF. The DNA of the CDR3 is TGTGCCAGCAGCTCCCGACTAGCGGCCACAGATACGCAGTATTTT.

This chain's CDR3 is CASSLAGVGDANYGYTF. The CDR3 DNA reads TGTGCCAGCAGCTTAGCCGGAGTAGGAGACGCTAACTATGGCTACACCTTC. The V call is TRBV7-2, the J call TRBJ1-2; D is ambiguous. In germline, CDR1 is SGHTA, CDR2 FQGNSA. V was clipped by 0 bases and J by 0 bases, with 14 bases between them. The length of the CDR3 is 17 residues.

The rearrangement joins TRBV5-1 to TRBJ2-5; 12 nucleotides align to TRBD2. The CDR3 contains 16 residues. V lost 3 bases and J lost 1; bases outside the gene matches: 4. Germline values: CDR1 SGHRS, CDR2 YFSETQ. CDR3 sequence (DNA): TGCGCCAGCAGCTCCGAACTAGCGGGGGGCCAAGAGACCCAGTACTTC. Translation gives CASSSELAGGQETQYF.